The clone carrying this T cell receptor beta chain has more than one count but fewer than ten. The antigen remains undetermined. The data originate from a study of response to subunit inactivated influenza vaccine. The CDR3 has 14 residues. Trimming took off 5 bases at V and 5 bases at J, with 10 bases between the two ends. The germline gives CDR1 SGHTA, CDR2 FQGNSA. MiXCR, run by TCRdb on the RT-PCR reads, gives a single entry per CDR3 protein. The data hold 750,000 to 850,000 distinct CDR3 sequences, with 15% to 20% observed a single time. General study findings and limits: Every seasonal influenza vaccination brings in few new T cells, the authors suggested.

The chain carries TRBV7-2 and TRBJ1-6; tentatively, D is TRBD1 (6 bases). The sequence came from a man in his fifties who received an inactivated influenza vaccine. The sequencing here drew on PBMCs from blood, taken 5 days after vaccination. The CDR3 nucleotides read TGTGCCAGCAGCCAGGACAGCAATAATTCACCCCTCCACTTT. Residues: CASSQDSNNSPLHF.